This T cell receptor (beta chain) was sequenced for a study of shared clonotypes between healthy human individuals. Study-wide results and limits: With four donors compared, about 5.2% of naive CD4 clonotypes were shared.

TCRdb's copy holds only in-frame clones and misses some; the assay was immunoSEQ multiplex PCR. The table records about 800,000 clones, 95% to 97% of them present only once. CD45RO-negative CD8 cells positively selected for CCR7 made up the naive population, which excluded terminally differentiated effector memory CD45RA+ cells. Comment on this clone: Its cognate antigen is unknown.

The V gene end was trimmed by 1 base and the J gene end by 8 bases; junction bases not matched to a gene: 18. The CDR3 contains 18 residues. Germline V gene sequence: CDR1 MDHEN, CDR2 SYDVKM. Sequenced: naive CD8+ T cells sorted from blood. The chain couples TRBV28 to TRBJ1-2; 8 bases match TRBD1. The TCR originated in a man in his thirties or forties in good health. The CDR3 loop reads CASSLYATPSATGDGYTF. The CDR3, as DNA: TGTGCCAGCAGTTTATATGCCACCCCCTCAGCGACAGGGGACGGCTACACCTTC.